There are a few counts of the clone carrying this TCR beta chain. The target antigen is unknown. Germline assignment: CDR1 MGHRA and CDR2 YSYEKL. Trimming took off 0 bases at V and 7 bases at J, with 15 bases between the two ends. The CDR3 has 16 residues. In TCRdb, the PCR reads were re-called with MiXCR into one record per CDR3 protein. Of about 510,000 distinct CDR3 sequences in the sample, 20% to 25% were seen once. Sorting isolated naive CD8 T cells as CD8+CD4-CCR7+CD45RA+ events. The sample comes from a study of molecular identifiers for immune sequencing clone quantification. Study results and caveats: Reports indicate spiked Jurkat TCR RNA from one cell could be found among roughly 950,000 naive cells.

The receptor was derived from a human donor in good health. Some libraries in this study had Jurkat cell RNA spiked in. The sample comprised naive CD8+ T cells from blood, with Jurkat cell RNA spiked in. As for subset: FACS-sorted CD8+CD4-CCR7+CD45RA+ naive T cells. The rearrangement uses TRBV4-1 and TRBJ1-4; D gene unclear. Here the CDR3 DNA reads TGCGCCAGCAGCCAAGATGTCGGCGGAACGGGTGAAAAACTGTTTTTT. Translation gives CASSQDVGGTGEKLFF.